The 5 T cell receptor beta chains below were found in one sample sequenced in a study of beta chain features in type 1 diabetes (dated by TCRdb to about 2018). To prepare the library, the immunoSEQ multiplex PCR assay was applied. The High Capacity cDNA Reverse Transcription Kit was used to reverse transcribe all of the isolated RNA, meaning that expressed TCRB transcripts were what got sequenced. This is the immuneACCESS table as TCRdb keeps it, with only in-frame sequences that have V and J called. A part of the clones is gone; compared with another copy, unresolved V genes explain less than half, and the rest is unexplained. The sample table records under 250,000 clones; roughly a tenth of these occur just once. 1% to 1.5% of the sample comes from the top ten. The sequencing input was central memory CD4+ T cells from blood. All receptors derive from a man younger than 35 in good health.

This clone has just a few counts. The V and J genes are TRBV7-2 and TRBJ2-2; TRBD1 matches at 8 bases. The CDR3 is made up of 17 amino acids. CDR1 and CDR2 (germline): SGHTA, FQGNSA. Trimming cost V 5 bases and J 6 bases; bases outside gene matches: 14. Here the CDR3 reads CASSNEGQVAQPGELFF. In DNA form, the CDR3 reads TGTGCCAGCAGCAACGAGGGACAGGTCGCGCAACCCGGGGAGCTGTTTTTT.

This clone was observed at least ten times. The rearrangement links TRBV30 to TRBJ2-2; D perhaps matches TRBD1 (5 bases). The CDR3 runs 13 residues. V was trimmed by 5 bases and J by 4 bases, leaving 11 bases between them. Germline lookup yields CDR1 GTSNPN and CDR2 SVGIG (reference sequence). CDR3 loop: CAWCRGLTGELFF. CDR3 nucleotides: TGTGCCTGGTGTAGGGGTCTCACCGGGGAGCTGTTTTTT.

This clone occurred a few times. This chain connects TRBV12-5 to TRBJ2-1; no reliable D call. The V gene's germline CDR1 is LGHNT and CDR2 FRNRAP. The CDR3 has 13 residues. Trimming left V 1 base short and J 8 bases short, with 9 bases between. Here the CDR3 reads CASGLGKGYEQFF. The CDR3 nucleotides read TGTGCTAGTGGTTTGGGGAAGGGATATGAGCAGTTCTTC.

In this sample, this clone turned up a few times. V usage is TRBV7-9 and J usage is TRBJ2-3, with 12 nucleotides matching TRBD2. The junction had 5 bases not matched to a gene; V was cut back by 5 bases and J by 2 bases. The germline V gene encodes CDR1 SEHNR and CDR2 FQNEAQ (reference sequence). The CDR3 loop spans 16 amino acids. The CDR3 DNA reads TGTGCCAGCAGCGGGACTAGCGGGTCCCCCACAGATACGCAGTATTTT. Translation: CASSGTSGSPTDTQYF.

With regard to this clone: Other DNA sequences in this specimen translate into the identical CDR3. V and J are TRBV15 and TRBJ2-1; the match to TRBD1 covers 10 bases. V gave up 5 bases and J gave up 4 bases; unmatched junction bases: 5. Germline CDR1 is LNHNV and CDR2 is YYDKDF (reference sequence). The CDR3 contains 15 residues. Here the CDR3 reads CATSGRTGGYNEQFF. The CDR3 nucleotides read TGTGCCACCAGCGGGAGGACAGGGGGTTACAATGAGCAGTTCTTC.